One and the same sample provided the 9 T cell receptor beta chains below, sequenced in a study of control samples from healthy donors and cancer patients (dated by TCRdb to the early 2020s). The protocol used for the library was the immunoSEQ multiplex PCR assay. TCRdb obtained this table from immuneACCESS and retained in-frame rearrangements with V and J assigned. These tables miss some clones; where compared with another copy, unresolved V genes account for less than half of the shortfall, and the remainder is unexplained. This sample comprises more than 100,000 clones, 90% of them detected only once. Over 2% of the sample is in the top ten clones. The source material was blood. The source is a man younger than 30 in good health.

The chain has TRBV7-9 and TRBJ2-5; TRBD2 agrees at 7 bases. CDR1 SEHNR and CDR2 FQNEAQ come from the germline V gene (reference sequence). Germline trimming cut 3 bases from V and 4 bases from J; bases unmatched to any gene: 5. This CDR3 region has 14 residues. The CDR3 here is CASSLTPGGETQYF. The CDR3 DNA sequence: TGTGCCAGCAGCTTGACCCCGGGGGGAGAGACCCAGTACTTC.

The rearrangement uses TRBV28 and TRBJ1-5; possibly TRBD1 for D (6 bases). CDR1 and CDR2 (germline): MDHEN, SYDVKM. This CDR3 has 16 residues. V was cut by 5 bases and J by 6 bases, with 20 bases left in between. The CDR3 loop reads CASSVEMGAPSQPQHF. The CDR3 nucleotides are TGTGCCAGCAGTGTGGAGATGGGGGCGCCGAGTCAGCCCCAGCATTTT. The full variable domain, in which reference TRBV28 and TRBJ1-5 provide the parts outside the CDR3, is DVKVTQSSRYLVKRTGEKVFLECVQDMDHENMFWYRQDPGLGLRLIYFSYDVKMKEKGDIPEGYSVSREKKERFSLILESASTNQTSMYLCASSVEMGAPSQPQHFGDGTRLSIL.

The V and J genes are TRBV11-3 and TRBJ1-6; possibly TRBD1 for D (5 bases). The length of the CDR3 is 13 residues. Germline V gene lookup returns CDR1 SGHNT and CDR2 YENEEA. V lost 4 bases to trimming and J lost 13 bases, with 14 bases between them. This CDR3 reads CASSWGRSLPLHF. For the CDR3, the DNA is TGTGCCAGCAGCTGGGGACGTAGCCTCCCCCTCCACTTT.

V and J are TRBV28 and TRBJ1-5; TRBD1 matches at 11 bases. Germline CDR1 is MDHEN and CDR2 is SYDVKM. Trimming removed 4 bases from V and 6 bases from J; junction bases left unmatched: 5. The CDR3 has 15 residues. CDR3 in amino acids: CASSSGQGAIQPQHF. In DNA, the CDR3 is TGTGCCAGCAGTTCAGGACAGGGGGCGATTCAGCCCCAGCATTTT. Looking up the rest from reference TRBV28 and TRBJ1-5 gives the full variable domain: DVKVTQSSRYLVKRTGEKVFLECVQDMDHENMFWYRQDPGLGLRLIYFSYDVKMKEKGDIPEGYSVSREKKERFSLILESASTNQTSMYLCASSSGQGAIQPQHFGDGTRLSIL.

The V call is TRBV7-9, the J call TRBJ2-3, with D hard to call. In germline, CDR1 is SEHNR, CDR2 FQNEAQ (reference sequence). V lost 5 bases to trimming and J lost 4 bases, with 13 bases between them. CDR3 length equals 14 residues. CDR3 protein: CASSHETGSDTQYF. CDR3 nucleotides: TGTGCCAGCAGCCACGAGACTGGTTCAGATACGCAGTATTTT.

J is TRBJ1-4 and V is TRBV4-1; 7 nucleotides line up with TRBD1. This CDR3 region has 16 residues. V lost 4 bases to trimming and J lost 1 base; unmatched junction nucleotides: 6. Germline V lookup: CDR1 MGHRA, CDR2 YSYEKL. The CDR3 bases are TGCGCCAGCAGCCCTCAACGACAGGGAACTAATGAAAAACTGTTTTTT. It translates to CASSPQRQGTNEKLFF.

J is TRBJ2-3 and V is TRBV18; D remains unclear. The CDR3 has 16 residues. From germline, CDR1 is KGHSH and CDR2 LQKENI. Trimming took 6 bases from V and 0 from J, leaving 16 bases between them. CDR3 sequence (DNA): TGTGCCAGCTCCCCTGGGGTTGAGAGAAGCACAGATACGCAGTATTTT. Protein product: CASSPGVERSTDTQYF.

The CDR3 sequence is CASSPDRAENTEAFF. DNA for the CDR3: TGTGCCAGCTCACCGGACAGGGCGGAAAACACTGAAGCTTTCTTT. The chain uses TRBV18 and TRBJ1-1, with TRBD1 identical over 8 bases. CDR1 and CDR2 (germline): KGHSH, LQKENI. After removal of 3 bases from V and 2 bases from J, the junction contained 5 bases not matched to a gene. The CDR3 is 15 residues long.

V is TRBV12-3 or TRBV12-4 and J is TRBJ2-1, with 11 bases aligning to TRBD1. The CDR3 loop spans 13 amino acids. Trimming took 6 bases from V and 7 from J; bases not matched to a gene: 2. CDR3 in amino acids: CASSRDRGNEQFF. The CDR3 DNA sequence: TGTGCCAGCAGCAGGGACAGGGGGAATGAGCAGTTCTTC.